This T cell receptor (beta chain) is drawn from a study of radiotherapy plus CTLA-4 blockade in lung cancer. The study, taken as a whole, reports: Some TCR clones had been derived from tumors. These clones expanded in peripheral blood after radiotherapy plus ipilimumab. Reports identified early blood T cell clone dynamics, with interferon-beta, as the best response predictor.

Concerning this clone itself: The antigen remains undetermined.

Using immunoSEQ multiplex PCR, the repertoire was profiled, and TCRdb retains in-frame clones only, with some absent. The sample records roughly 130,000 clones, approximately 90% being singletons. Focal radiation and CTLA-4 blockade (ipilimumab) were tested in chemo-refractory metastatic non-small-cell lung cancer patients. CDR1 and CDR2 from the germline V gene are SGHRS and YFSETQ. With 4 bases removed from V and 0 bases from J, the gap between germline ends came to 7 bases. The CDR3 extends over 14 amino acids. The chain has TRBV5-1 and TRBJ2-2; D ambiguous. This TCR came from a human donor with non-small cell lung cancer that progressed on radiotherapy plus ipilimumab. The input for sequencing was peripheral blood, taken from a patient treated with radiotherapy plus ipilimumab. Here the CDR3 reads CASSPRPNTGELFF. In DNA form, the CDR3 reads TGCGCCAGCAGCCCCCGACCGAACACCGGGGAGCTGTTTTTT.